This T cell receptor (beta chain) was sequenced for a study of graft-versus-host responses after intestinal transplantation. About the research overall: Each recipient received a multivisceral, liver-intestinal, or isolated intestinal graft.

From germline, CDR1 is SGHNT and CDR2 YYREEE (reference sequence). This CDR3 region has 15 residues. J gave up 8 bases and V 5 bases, and 10 bases lay outside the gene matches. Study conclusions and caveats: Within allografts, high graft-versus-host to host-versus-graft clonal ratios were seen among patients with graft-donor T cell macrochimerism.

Generated by immunoSEQ multiplex PCR, the TCRdb table keeps only in-frame clones and is missing some. The table includes around 67,000 clones, roughly 89% detected once. The table lists this clone with a count of one. Its matching antigen is unknown. Sequenced material: unstimulated CD8+ T cells sorted from spleen or lymph node cells, taken before transplant. The receptor's source is a human donor who was the organ donor for an intestinal transplant. The chain combines TRBV5-4 with TRBJ1-6; 7 bases line up with TRBD1. The CDR3 DNA reads as TGTGCCAGCAGTTCGCAAGGGGGCGGTTATTCACCCCTCCACTTT. Residues: CASSSQGGGYSPLHF.